This TCR beta chain stems from a study of cytomegalovirus exposure and HLA in healthy donors (TCRdb year 2017). Background on the whole study: According to an earlier analysis of 587 of the donors, some 180 million T cells yielded 90 million to 140 million unique TCR beta sequences and roughly 280 Gb of sequence data. Rather than using new phenotypic data, the later analysis identified candidate immune exposures from TCR beta sequences and from how often those sequences occurred across donors. A later genetic analysis used genome-wide SNP genotypes for 398 of the 666 donors, treating that subset as a discovery cohort. Of the roughly 400 genotyped donors, around 81% fell in the genetic ancestry cluster associated with self-reported Caucasian donors. HLA typing covered class I and class II loci at four-digit resolution. Donor age, sex, ethnicity and CMV serostatus were compiled together with the repertoire data. A handful of DR-DQ haplotypes were handled as single units for association and clustering because linkage in the cohort was strong. The T cell repertoires of 700 or so subjects were profiled by immunosequencing and related to cytomegalovirus serostatus. Roughly 300 gigabases of sequencing data and roughly 80 million unique TCR sequences made up an early release that covered approximately 650 HLA-typed donors. The aim of the study was to test whether cataloging public T cell receptors could identify signatures of past pathogen exposure. To decide whether each TCR beta V gene segment behaved as functional or pseudogenic, an earlier analysis of several hundred of the donors relied on high-throughput TCR beta sequencing. A separate validation cohort of about 110 different subjects was used in addition to the roughly 670-subject first cohort. Typing coverage differed by locus: A, B, C, DRB1 and DQB1 were typed in roughly 620-630 donors, DQA1 in roughly 500, DPA1 in over 600, and DPB1 in approximately 450. High-throughput TCR immunosequencing, statistical association of individual TCRs with disease status, and machine learning were combined to predict cytomegalovirus infection status. Every discovery cohort repertoire had been produced on one sequencing platform. Across roughly 420 genotyped donors of the cohort, an average of about 240,000 unique TCR beta nucleotide sequences per donor were sequenced, and approximately 17% of those sequences were non-productive. To study patterns of TCR occurrence, a later analysis re-analyzed previously published TCR beta repertoires from just over 650 donors and added high-resolution HLA genotyping.

A note on this clone: Its antigen has not been determined.

Broader findings and caveats from the paper: For the cohort, immune exposure information was limited to CMV serostatus. A later analysis found that TCR association rates varied across HLA loci, with DRB1 alleles showing the most associated TCRs and HLA-C alleles the fewest. In a later analysis, around 15,000 TCR beta sequences were associated with specific HLA alleles at a false discovery rate of 0.05. The classifier was reported to diagnose cytomegalovirus status with high specificity and sensitivity in both the original cohort and the validation cohort. Across donors, most TCR sequences were observed very rarely, whereas some public TCRs were present in many individuals. Correlated functional status among segregating V segments might be attributable to linkage disequilibrium, but an unknown experimental factor could not be ruled out. In vitro tests confirmed that a few of the cytomegalovirus-associated TCR beta chains recognize cytomegalovirus antigens. In a later analysis, HLA-associated TCR beta chains were found to be more clonally expanded and to have lower generation probabilities than equally common non-associated chains. A further reported finding was that TCR beta sequences accurately predicted the HLA-A and HLA-B alleles for most subjects in the first cohort. The study gave a list of more than 150 TCR beta chains associated with cytomegalovirus. Strong co-occurrence of HLA alleles, especially DR and DQ, made assigning TCR associations to individual alleles difficult. A later analysis found that most CMV-associated TCR beta chains appeared HLA-restricted, with HLA associations seemingly driven largely by CMV exposure. Because HLA typing was missing for some donors at each locus, association tests included only the typed subset. Several of the top co-occurrence clusters appeared to be linked to parvovirus B19, influenza, CMV and Epstein-Barr virus, according to a later analysis. The presence/absence analyses assumed that sequencing depth was roughly uniform across donors, and that assumption may not be true. In a later genetic analysis, fewer N-insertions in productive TCRs were reported among donors in an Asian-associated ancestry cluster than the approximately 670-donor mean. A cluster of highly shared sequence variants was judged likely to represent a technical artifact of the sequencing pipeline. An association between a missense DCLRE1C variant and V-gene and J-gene trimming of TCR beta chains was found in a later genetic analysis and replicated in an independent cohort. Some IMGT-functional V segments, including TRBV6-2 and TRBV6-3, could not be distinguished by the 87-base-pair reads and were therefore excluded. According to the authors, the approach could potentially be generalized to other disease states and immunological phenotypes. The earlier analysis of around 600 of the donors excluded around 17 rarely observed V segments, including chromosome 9 orphons, because counts were too low. In an earlier analysis of some 640 of the donors, most TCR beta V segments were observed in productive rearrangements about 90% or about 30% of the time, broadly matching IMGT annotations. Only TCR beta chains were sequenced in this cohort, and the absence of alpha or paired-chain data limited detectable features.

Unmatched junction bases come to 2, with V trimmed by 5 bases and J by 1 base. Reading the germline V gene gives CDR1 MNHEY and CDR2 SVGAGI. The CDR3 numbers 14 residues from cysteine through phenylalanine. Of all the DNA, just the CDR3 is kept, 42 bases in frame from base 1. The cohort consisted of 666 healthy bone marrow donors. Cohort members were all nominally healthy when sampled, although unrecorded immune exposures were likely present. The donor was CMV seronegative and was included in the group of 352 seronegative cohort members. A peripheral blood sample was provided by each donor, and peripheral blood mononuclear cells were used for TCR beta sequencing. The Qiagen DNeasy Blood Extraction Kit was used to extract genomic DNA from the blood cell samples. Libraries were built with the immunoSEQ multiplex PCR assay. For the multiplex PCR, a mixture combining 60 forward primers for TCR Vbeta segments and 13 reverse primers for TCR Jbeta segments was used. A multiplex PCR assay on genomic DNA amplified the CDR3 region of rearranged TCR beta genes. The amplified TCR beta libraries were sequenced on the Illumina HiSeq System as 87-base-pair reads. In the paper's pipeline: In a later analysis, around 80 million unique TCR beta chains were counted across the approximately 640 repertoires, and roughly 9.9 million of these chains were shared by at least two donors. A nearest-neighbor algorithm error-corrected the raw reads and collapsed the reads into unique sequences, merging closely related sequences to remove PCR and sequencing errors. Alignment of CDR3 sequences to IMGT reference sequences was used to assign V, D and J gene segments. Each retained sequence needed at least a six-nucleotide match to both a V gene segment and a J gene segment. A rearrangement counted as productive if the CDR3 had no stop codons and remained in frame with V and J, and every other rearrangement counted as non-productive. CDR3 was defined by IMGT convention, running from the second conserved V-encoded cysteine to the conserved J-encoded phenylalanine. The earlier analysis of some 540 of the donors excluded any sequence lacking an unambiguous match to a single V gene segment. An earlier analysis of 550 to 650 of the donors classified V segments as functional when productive rearrangements were above 56.7% and as segregating when the standard deviation between donors was above 5%. A statistical classification framework was developed to diagnose cytomegalovirus status using the catalog of TCR beta chain sequences. In a later analysis, TCR nucleotide sequences were compared against IMGT/GENE-DB human TR gene sequences so that V and J genes could be assigned. A later analysis assigned CDR3 sequences and most-parsimonious VDJ recombination scenarios with the TCRdist pipeline. In a later analysis, each TCR beta chain was defined by its CDR3 amino acid sequence together with its V-gene family, and reads lacking a unique V-gene family were excluded. In a later analysis, fewer than 600 highly shared, low-generation-probability nucleotide sequences were removed to address suspected cross-contamination and a sequencing artifact. In a later analysis, a clonal expansion index for each public chain was calculated from normalized within-repertoire ranks of inferred template counts. A later analysis computed generation probabilities with a VDJ recombination model fitted to out-of-frame rearrangements, and checked the results against IGoR. Hypergeometric tests were used in a later analysis to score TCR-TCR, TCR-HLA and TCR-CMV co-occurrence, with a repertoire-size bias correction applied to the TCR pairs. In a later analysis, false discovery rates were estimated by permuting HLA or CMV assignments 20 times. In a later analysis, co-occurring TCRs were grouped with DBSCAN, and TCRdist sequence similarity was added when clustering was performed within HLA-allele-positive subsets. Co-occurrence clustering excluded repertoires with fewer than 30,000 or more than 120,000 public chains, plus five with anomalous nucleotide sharing. TCRdb took over this immuneACCESS table, retaining in-frame rearrangements with V and J assigned. Such tables are incomplete; in checked studies, under half of the missing clones stem from an unresolved V gene, and the remainder is unexplained. From that table come the V and J calls and clone size; the DNA was used to work out D and trimming. Per the sample table, the count is nearly 200,000 clones. The ten largest clones add up to roughly 0.74% of the sample.

This chain is built from TRBV6-5 and TRBJ1-3, and 7 junction bases match TRBD1. The TCR sequence derives from a boy between 5 and 17 years old in good health and CMV-seronegative. Material for sequencing was PBMCs. The CDR3 region reads CASSKDRSGNTIYF. The sequenced DNA: TGTGCCAGCAGTAAGGACAGGTCTGGAAACACCATATATTTT.